The 22 T cell receptor beta chains below were found in one sample sequenced in a study of T cells in women clearing cervical HPV infection listed by TCRdb under 2018. Library preparation used the immunoSEQ multiplex PCR assay. This immuneACCESS table, as held by TCRdb, lists in-frame sequences with V and J called but not all clones. Of the missing ones, under half trace to an unresolved V gene in checked studies; the others have no known cause. The table for this sample lists 25,000 to 35,000 clones. The ten largest clones capture more than 20% of the sample. The sample comprised blood buffy coat. These receptors were taken from a woman aged 18 to 75 with a cervical HPV16 infection that either progressed to CIN3+ or cleared (not recorded which).

In regard to this clone: Read sequence stops 3 residues before the CDR3 end, and the germline J gene provides the missing end. The chain combines TRBV5-4 with TRBJ2-1; D is unclear. V lost 0 bases, J lost 5 bases, and 12 bases lay in between. CDR1 is SGHNT and CDR2 is YYREEE in the germline V gene (reference sequence). The CDR3 has 15 amino acids. The CDR3 DNA, read in part, is TGTGCCAGCAGCTTGGCTCGGCGGCCAGACAATGAG. Translating it yields CASSLARRPDNE. The complete CDR3 protein is CASSLARRPDNEQFF.

A word on this clone: The read terminates 3 residues ahead of where the CDR3 ends, so the germline J gene completes it. The sample holds other DNA sequences that translate to the same CDR3. The V gene is TRBV18, the J gene TRBJ2-1; 11 bases match TRBD1. Germline V lookup: CDR1 KGHSH, CDR2 LQKENI. Unmatched junction bases numbered 7, after V lost 4 bases and J lost 5 bases. CDR3 length equals 16 residues. This chain's CDR3 is CASSLLGQGAHNEQFF. The DNA read from the CDR3 is TGTGCCAGCTCACTACTAGGACAGGGGGCCCACAATGAG.

This clone is classed as medium-sized by frequency. The sequenced fragment ends 3 residues before the CDR3 boundary, so the rest is inferred from the germline J gene. This chain links TRBV19 with TRBJ1-2, with unresolved D. The CDR3 contains 14 residues. The germline V gene has CDR1 LNHDA and CDR2 SQIVND (reference sequence). The CDR3 DNA, read in part, is TGTGCCAGTAGTATACCGGTGGGCCGCGTAGGC. Amino acid sequence: CASSIPVGRVG. The CDR3 in its entirety is CASSIPVGRVGYTF.

In regard to this clone: The read finishes 3 residues shy of the CDR3 end, and the germline J gene is used to complete it. The chain combines TRBV20-1 with TRBJ1-2; D might be TRBD1 (5 bases). The CDR3 contains 13 residues. The germline CDR1 and CDR2 sequences are DFQATT and SNEGSKA (reference sequence). Partial CDR3 DNA: TGCAGTGCTGGCCCCTTATCGGGGGAAGGC. Protein: CSAGPLSGEG. The entire CDR3 protein reads CSAGPLSGEGYTF.

Note on this clone: The read terminates 3 residues ahead of where the CDR3 ends, so the germline J gene completes it. The chain employs TRBV11-3 and TRBJ1-2; D gene uncertain. With 1 base removed from V and 3 bases from J, the gap between germline ends came to 9 bases. From germline, CDR1 is SGHNT and CDR2 YENEEA. This CDR3 region has 14 residues. CDR3 region: CASSLAGSHYGYTF. CDR3 DNA (partial): TGTGCCAGCAGCTTAGCCGGTTCCCACTATGGC.

As regards this clone: The read ends 3 residues early relative to the CDR3; the germline J gene fills the gap. The chain carries TRBV5-3 and TRBJ1-1; 10 bases fit TRBD1. Being an ORF, TRBV5-3 has a function that is uncertain. Unmatched junction bases numbered 15, after V lost 4 bases and J lost 0 bases. CDR3 length equals 19 residues. The CDR3 protein is CARSRPGQGTADLNTEAFF. Partial CDR3 DNA: TGTGCCAGAAGCAGGCCGGGACAGGGGACCGCGGACTTGAACACTGAA.

Points on this clone: The read terminates 3 residues before the CDR3 end, so the remaining end is supplied by the germline J gene. The V gene is TRBV5-1, the J gene TRBJ2-1; D may match TRBD1 or TRBD2 (8 bases each). V lost 5 bases, J lost 7 bases, and 19 bases lay in between. Looked up from germline, CDR1 is SGHRS and CDR2 is YFSETQ. The CDR3 has 15 amino acids. CDR3 residues: CASSSGTGVWNEQFF. The CDR3 DNA, read in part, is TGCGCCAGCAGTAGCGGGACAGGAGTGTGGAATGAG.

As to this clone: Read sequence stops 3 residues before the CDR3 end, and the germline J gene provides the missing end. The V gene is TRBV5-6, the J gene TRBJ2-4; possibly TRBD1 for D (6 bases). V lost 0 bases, J lost 6 bases, and 13 bases lay in between. CDR3 length: 15 residues. Germline V lookup: CDR1 SGHDT, CDR2 YYEEEE. Incomplete CDR3 DNA: TGTGCCAGCAGCTTGGGCCAGACAGGCGGAAACATT. This encodes CASSLGQTGGNI. From start to end, the CDR3 is CASSLGQTGGNIQYF. Full variable domain (missing parts from reference TRBV5-6 and TRBJ2-4): DAGVTQSPTHLIKTRGQQVTLRCSPKSGHDTVSWYQQALGQGPQFIFQYYEEEERQRGNFPDRFSGHQFPNYSSELNVNALLLGDSALYLCASSLGQTGGNIQYFGAGTRLSVL.

About this clone itself: The missing CDR3 end, 3 residues past where the read stops, is filled in from the germline J gene. V and J are TRBV7-2 and TRBJ2-5; tentative D call: TRBD1 (5 bases). Germline CDR1 reads SGHTA; CDR2 reads FQGNSA. CDR3 length equals 13 residues. The CDR3 bases that were read are TGTGCCAGCAGCTTAGCAGGGGCAGATACC. Its protein is CASSLAGADT. The entire CDR3 protein is CASSLAGADTQYF.

For this clone: The read ends 3 residues before the CDR3 terminus; that terminus is restored from the germline J gene. This sequence joins TRBV5-1 and TRBJ2-2, with D possibly matching TRBD2 (6 bases). The germline gives CDR1 SGHRS, CDR2 YFSETQ. The CDR3 has 14 amino acids. Partial CDR3 DNA: TGCGCCAGCAGCCCCGGGACTGGTTACATGGCG. Translation gives CASSPGTGYMA. From start to end, the CDR3 is CASSPGTGYMALFF.

In regard to this clone: The read finishes 3 residues shy of the CDR3 end, and the germline J gene is used to complete it. This chain links TRBV5-1 with TRBJ1-1; no reliable D call. The CDR3 has 14 amino acids. The V end was cut by 4 bases, the J end by 3 bases, with 13 bases between. Germline values: CDR1 SGHRS, CDR2 YFSETQ. The sequenced CDR3 bases are TGCGCCAGCAGCCTGACGGGTTCGGACACTGAA. Protein product: CASSLTGSDTE. The whole CDR3 is CASSLTGSDTEAFF.

As concerns this clone: Sequencing ends 3 residues short of the CDR3 end; the germline J gene provides the rest. This chain links TRBV2 with TRBJ1-1; no definite D call. Germline V gene lookup returns CDR1 SNHLY and CDR2 FYNNEI. The CDR3 spans 13 residues. The ends were cut back, 6 bases at V and 2 bases at J, with 10 bases in the middle. CDR3 bases read: TGTGCCAGCAGGCTAGACGGTAACACTGAA. This codes for CASRLDGNTE. The complete CDR3 sequence is CASRLDGNTEAFF. Based on the CDR3 plus reference TRBV2 and TRBJ1-1, the full variable domain is EPEVTQTPSHQVTQMGQEVILRCVPISNHLYFYWYRQILGQKVEFLVSFYNNEISEKSEIFDDQFSVERPDGSNFTLKIRSTKLEDSAMYFCASRLDGNTEAFFGQGTRLTVV.

A remark on this clone: The read ends 3 residues early relative to the CDR3; the germline J gene fills the gap. The rearrangement uses TRBV19 and TRBJ2-7; a possible D gene is TRBD2 (5 bases). Germline assignment: CDR1 LNHDA and CDR2 SQIVND (reference sequence). Trimming took off 6 bases at V and 1 base at J, with 13 bases between the two ends. The CDR3 is made up of 14 amino acids. CDR3: CASRRSGISYEQYF. The part of the CDR3 DNA that was read is TGTGCCAGTAGGAGGAGCGGTATTTCCTACGAG.

In regard to this clone: The CDR3 end is not reached by the read, which stops 3 residues before it; the germline J gene fills it in. The V gene is TRBV20-1, the J gene TRBJ2-3, with 12 bases aligning to TRBD2. J lost 5 bases, V lost 5 bases, and 8 bases had no gene match. This CDR3 contains 15 residues. Germline CDR1 is DFQATT and CDR2 is SNEGSKA (reference sequence). CDR3 DNA, as far as it was read: TGCAGTGCTCAACTAGCGGGAGGTGTGGGAGATACG. This encodes CSAQLAGGVGDT. From start to end, the CDR3 is CSAQLAGGVGDTQYF.

About this clone: The CDR3 extends 3 residues past the end of the read, so its final part is completed from the germline J gene. The rearrangement links TRBV19 to TRBJ1-5; the match to TRBD1 covers 8 bases. CDR3 size: 16 residues. The V gene's germline CDR1 is LNHDA and CDR2 SQIVND (reference sequence). The junction had 7 bases not matched to a gene; V was cut back by 4 bases and J by 2 bases. CDR3 protein: CASSTSGGGGNQPQHF. The DNA read from the CDR3 is TGTGCCAGTAGTACATCAGGGGGCGGGGGCAATCAGCCC.

Partial CDR3 DNA: TGTGCCAGCTCACCCAAGACTACCTACGAG. Its translation: CASSPKTTYE. The entire CDR3 sequence reads CASSPKTTYEQYF. This rearrangement joins TRBV18 to TRBJ2-7; D is perhaps TRBD2 (5 bases). The read ends 3 residues before the CDR3 terminus; that terminus is restored from the germline J gene. Germline CDR1 and CDR2: KGHSH and LQKENI. V shed 3 bases and J shed 2 bases, with 8 bases lying between them. The CDR3 loop spans 13 amino acids.

As regards this clone: Read coverage stops 3 residues before the CDR3 terminus; the germline J gene supplies the remainder. The gene calls are TRBV20-1 and TRBJ2-7; D perhaps matches TRBD2 (7 bases). CDR1 is DFQATT, CDR2 SNEGSKA, per germline (reference sequence). The CDR3 loop spans 14 amino acids. The germline V and J ends were trimmed by 0 bases and 3 bases, with 12 bases remaining between them. CDR3 amino acids: CSARDMGGLYEQYF. CDR3 bases read: TGCAGTGCTAGAGATATGGGGGGGCTCTACGAG.

In regard to this clone: The CDR3 end lies 3 residues beyond the end of the read and is filled in from the germline J gene. The J gene is TRBJ2-3, the V gene TRBV29-1; 8 nucleotides agree with TRBD2. This CDR3 is built from 14 residues. V shed 6 bases and J 1 base; nucleotides not matched to a gene: 6. Germline CDR1 reads SQVTM; CDR2 reads ANQGSEA. The CDR3 bases that were read are TGCAGCGTACCTCCGGGGGGGGGCACAGATACG. Translation: CSVPPGGGTDT. The full CDR3 sequence reads CSVPPGGGTDTQYF.

Note on this clone: The CDR3 end is not reached by the read, which stops 3 residues before it; the germline J gene fills it in. The chain couples TRBV30 to TRBJ2-3; 7 positions match TRBD1. The CDR3 consists of 12 residues. Germline V gene lookup returns CDR1 GTSNPN and CDR2 SVGIG (reference sequence). The CDR3 bases that were read are TGTGCCTGGAGTGCCCCGGGACAGCCG. This encodes CAWSAPGQP. The full CDR3 protein reads CAWSAPGQPQYF.

As regards this clone: The CDR3 end is not reached by the read, which stops 3 residues before it; the germline J gene fills it in. The V call is TRBV20-1, the J call TRBJ2-1; a weak D match, TRBD2 (6 bases). CDR3 length: 15 residues. CDR1 and CDR2 from the germline V gene are DFQATT and SNEGSKA (reference sequence). V shed 3 bases and J shed 5 bases, with 17 bases lying between them. CDR3 bases read: TGCAGTGCTAGTCCCCGGGACTGGTATAACAATGAG. Protein: CSASPRDWYNNE. The entire CDR3 protein is CSASPRDWYNNEQFF.

As regards this clone: The CDR3 goes on 3 residues after the read ends, and that part is filled in from the germline J gene. The chain is built from TRBV6-2 or TRBV6-3 and TRBJ2-7, with D uncertain. V was clipped by 2 bases and J by 3 bases, with 11 bases between them. The CDR3 has 14 amino acids. Per germline, CDR1 MNHEY and CDR2 SVGEGT. The CDR3 bases that were read are TGTGCCAGCAGTTACCAACAGATACTCTACGAG. Protein product: CASSYQQILYE. The full CDR3 is CASSYQQILYEQYF.

In the case of this clone: The read terminates 3 residues before the CDR3 end, so the remaining end is supplied by the germline J gene. The V and J genes are TRBV2 and TRBJ2-7; 11 bases match TRBD2. Per germline, CDR1 SNHLY and CDR2 FYNNEI. The junction had 10 bases not matched to a gene; V was cut back by 0 bases and J by 3 bases. The CDR3 covers 18 residues. The CDR3: CASSEASSLAGALYEQYF. The DNA read from the CDR3 is TGTGCCAGCAGTGAAGCGTCTTCACTAGCGGGAGCCCTCTACGAG.